The 5 T cell receptor beta chains reported below all come from one sample, sequenced in a study of blood T cell repertoires in COVID-19. The assay was immunoSEQ multiplex PCR, and TCRdb's table has in-frame clones only and misses some. The data contain more than 200,000 clones, about nine tenths of them singletons. Sequencing was performed on PBMCs or T cells enriched from blood (not recorded which). The receptors come from a man aged 35-49 years who had recovered from COVID-19.

The chain combines TRBV7-2 with TRBJ1-3; tentatively, D is TRBD1 (5 bases). Germline-derived CDR1 and CDR2 are SGHTA and FQGNSA. V lost 3 bases, J lost 1 base, and 7 bases lay in between. CDR3 size: 14 residues. The CDR3 loop is CASSFSGSGNTIYF. For the CDR3, the DNA is TGTGCCAGCAGCTTTTCAGGGTCTGGAAACACCATATATTTT.

This clone was recorded only once. The chain has TRBV12-1 and TRBJ2-7; TRBD1 is the table's D call, not checked against the DNA. TRBV12-1 has pseudogene status. The CDR3 extends over 17 amino acids. CDR3 bases: TGTGCCAGCAGCTTTGCTGGATTGTCGACAGGAAAACACGAGCAGTACTTC. This sequence encodes CASSFAGLSTGKHEQYF.

The chain recombines TRBV7-9 with TRBJ2-7, with D possibly being TRBD2 (5 bases). This CDR3 has 15 residues. CDR1 and CDR2 (germline): SEHNR, FQNEAQ (reference sequence). V was clipped by 0 bases and J by 6 bases, with 15 bases between them. CDR3 residues: CASSLAASRLAEQYF. CDR3 bases: TGTGCCAGCAGCTTAGCGGCTAGCAGGTTGGCCGAGCAGTACTTC.

This sequence joins TRBV30 and TRBJ1-3; the match to TRBD1 covers 10 bases. CDR3 length equals 15 residues. The J segment lost 8 bases and the V segment lost 4 bases, leaving 11 bases of the junction unmatched. Per germline, CDR1 GTSNPN and CDR2 SVGIG (reference sequence). CDR3 amino acids: CAWTTGTGVVDTIYF. The CDR3 DNA reads TGTGCCTGGACCACCGGGACAGGGGTTGTCGACACCATATATTTT.

This CDR3 is CASSQRGSNQPQHF. For the CDR3, the DNA is TGTGCCAGCAGCCAAAGGGGGAGCAATCAGCCCCAGCATTTT. The rearrangement uses TRBV3-1 (or the pseudogene TRBV3-2) and TRBJ1-5; perhaps TRBD1 as D (6 bases). This CDR3 region has 14 residues. V lost 2 bases and J 1 base, leaving 6 bases between the germline ends. Germline CDR1 is LGHDT and CDR2 is YNNKEL (reference sequence).